These 8 T cell receptor beta chains were sequenced from one sample in a study of T cell repertoires in cytomegalovirus infection. These TCRs are of unknown antigen specificity. TCRdb reprocessed the reads via MiXCR and lists one record per CDR3 protein. The top ten hold 15% to 20% of the sample, which has some 270,000 distinct CDR3 sequences, about 20% seen once. Sequenced here: cultured PBMCs, sampled from culture after CMV antigen stimulation. These receptors were taken from a human donor in good health (CMV status not recorded). Some clones in this sample may be carry-over from other donors' samples.

The genes are TRBV5-1 and TRBJ2-1; 7 bases agree with TRBD1. V was pared by 1 base and J by 9 bases, with 7 bases of the junction left unmatched. This CDR3 has 14 amino acids. Germline CDR1 is SGHRS and CDR2 is YFSETQ. The CDR3 is CASSLSKGAVEQFF. The CDR3 nucleotides read TGCGCCAGCAGCTTGTCTAAGGGGGCCGTTGAGCAGTTCTTC.

This chain connects TRBV11-3 to TRBJ2-2, with D unresolved. Trimming removed 1 base at V and 6 bases at J, with 6 bases between. This CDR3 has 13 residues. Looked up from germline, CDR1 is SGHNT and CDR2 is YENEEA. The CDR3 spells CASSLVLAGELFF. The CDR3, as DNA: TGTGCCAGCAGCTTAGTCCTTGCCGGGGAGCTGTTTTTT.

The rearrangement uses TRBV5-1 and TRBJ2-7; a weak D match, TRBD2 (6 bases). Germline V gene sequence: CDR1 SGHRS, CDR2 YFSETQ. V was clipped by 3 bases and J by 6 bases, with 13 bases between them. There are 13 residues in the CDR3. The CDR3 coding sequence is TGCGCCAGCAGCTGGTCGGGAGAAGGCGAGCAGTACGTC. Translation gives CASSWSGEGEQYV.

This clonotype was seen at least ten times. The genes are TRBV7-3 and TRBJ2-1; D possibly matches TRBD1 or TRBD2 (7 bases each). This CDR3 has 15 amino acids. V gave up 4 bases and J gave up 9 bases, with 19 bases separating them. Germline assignment: CDR1 SGHTA and CDR2 FQGTGA. The CDR3 DNA sequence: TGTGCCAGCAGCTCCCCCCAGGGGGAGGGCGGTGAGCAGTTCTTC. Encoded protein: CASSSPQGEGGEQFF.

This clonotype showed up just a few times. The chain employs TRBV11-3 and TRBJ2-1; 11 nucleotides agree with TRBD2. The CDR3 spans 20 residues. Germline V gene lookup returns CDR1 SGHNT and CDR2 YENEEA. With V trimmed by 5 bases and J by 1 base, 16 bases remained unmatched. CDR3 nucleotides: TGTGCCAGCAGCCCCCCACTAGCGGGAGTAAATTGGGGGTCCTACAATGAGCAGTTCTTC. Protein: CASSPPLAGVNWGSYNEQFF.

V gene TRBV27 combines with J gene TRBJ2-7, with TRBD2 as a possible D gene (5 bases). V shed 7 bases and J shed 2 bases, with 15 bases lying between them. This CDR3 spans 14 amino acids. CDR1 and CDR2 from the germline V gene are MNHEY and SMNVEV (reference sequence). This chain's CDR3 is CASKQRPGPYEQYF. CDR3 DNA: TGTGCCAGCAAACAGCGGCCTGGCCCCTACGAGCAGTACTTC.

In this sample, this clonotype turned up a few times. The chain uses TRBV2 and TRBJ2-1; the match to TRBD1 covers 7 bases. The CDR3 covers 16 residues. The V and J ends lost 1 base and 4 bases, in that order; junction bases with no gene match: 7. CDR1 is SNHLY and CDR2 is FYNNEI in the germline V gene. CDR3 in amino acids: CASSEVPHRGYNEQFF. CDR3 bases: TGTGCCAGCAGTGAAGTTCCCCACAGGGGATACAATGAGCAGTTCTTC.

V is TRBV7-2 and J is TRBJ2-1, with D perhaps matching TRBD2 (7 bases). Between the trimmed V and J ends, which lost 8 bases and 6 bases, there was a span of 14 bases. The CDR3 is made up of 13 amino acids. Germline loops: CDR1 SGHTA, CDR2 FQGNSA. CDR3 amino acids: CASQGRERNEQFF. In DNA form, the CDR3 reads TGTGCCAGCCAGGGGCGGGAGCGCAATGAGCAGTTCTTC. Combining the CDR3 with reference TRBV7-2 and TRBJ2-1 gives the whole variable domain GAGVSQSPSNKVTEKGKDVELRCDPISGHTALYWYRQSLGQGLEFLIYFQGNSAPDKSGLPSDRFSAERTGGSVSTLTIQRTQQEDSAVYLCASQGRERNEQFFGPGTRLTVL.